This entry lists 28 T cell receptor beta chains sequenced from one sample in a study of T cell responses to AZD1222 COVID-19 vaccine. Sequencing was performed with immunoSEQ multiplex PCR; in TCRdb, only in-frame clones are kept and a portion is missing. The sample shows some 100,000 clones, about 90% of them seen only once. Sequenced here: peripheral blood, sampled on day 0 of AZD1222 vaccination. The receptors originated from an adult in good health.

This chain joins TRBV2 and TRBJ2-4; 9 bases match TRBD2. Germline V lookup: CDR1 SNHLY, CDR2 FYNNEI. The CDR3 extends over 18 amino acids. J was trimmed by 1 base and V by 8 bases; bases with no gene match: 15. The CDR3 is CASGWVAGDSGAKNIQYF. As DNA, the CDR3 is TGTGCCAGCGGATGGGTAGCGGGAGATTCGGGGGCCAAAAACATTCAGTACTTC.

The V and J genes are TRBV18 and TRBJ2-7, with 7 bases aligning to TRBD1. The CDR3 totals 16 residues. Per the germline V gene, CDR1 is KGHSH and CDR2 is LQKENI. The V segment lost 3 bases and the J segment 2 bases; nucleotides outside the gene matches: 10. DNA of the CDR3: TGTGCCAGCTCACCTACCGGATCAAGGGGGCCCTACGAGCAGTACTTC. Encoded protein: CASSPTGSRGPYEQYF.

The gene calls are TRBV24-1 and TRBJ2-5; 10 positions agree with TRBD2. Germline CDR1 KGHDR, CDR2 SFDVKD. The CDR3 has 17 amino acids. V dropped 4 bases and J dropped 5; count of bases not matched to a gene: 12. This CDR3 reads CATSDTQSGRAGETQYF. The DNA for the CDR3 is TGTGCCACCAGTGACACCCAAAGCGGGAGGGCCGGGGAGACCCAGTACTTC.

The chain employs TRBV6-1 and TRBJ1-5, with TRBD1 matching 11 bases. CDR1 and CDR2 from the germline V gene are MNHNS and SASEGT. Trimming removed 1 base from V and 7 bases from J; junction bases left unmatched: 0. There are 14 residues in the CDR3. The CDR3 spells CASSEGDRGQPQHF. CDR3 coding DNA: TGTGCCAGCAGTGAAGGGGACAGGGGGCAGCCCCAGCATTTT.

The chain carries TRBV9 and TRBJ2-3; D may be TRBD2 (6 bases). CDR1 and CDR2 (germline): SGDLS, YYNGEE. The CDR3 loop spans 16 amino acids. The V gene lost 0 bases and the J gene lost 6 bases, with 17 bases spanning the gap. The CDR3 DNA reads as TGTGCCAGCAGCGTAGGTAACGGGAGAAATGCGGATACGCAGTATTTT. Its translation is CASSVGNGRNADTQYF.

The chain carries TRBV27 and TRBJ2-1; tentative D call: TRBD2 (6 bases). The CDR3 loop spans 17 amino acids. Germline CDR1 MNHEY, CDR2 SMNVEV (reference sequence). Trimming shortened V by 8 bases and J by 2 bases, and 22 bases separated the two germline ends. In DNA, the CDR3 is TGTGCCAGCCTCAGTCGCTTGGTCGGCGGGGCCTACAATGAGCAGTTCTTC. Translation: CASLSRLVGGAYNEQFF.

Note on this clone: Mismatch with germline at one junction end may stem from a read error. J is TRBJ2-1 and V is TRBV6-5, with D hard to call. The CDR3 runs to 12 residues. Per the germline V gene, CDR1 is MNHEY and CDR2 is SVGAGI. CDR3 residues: CASSYSHNEQFF. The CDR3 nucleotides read TGTGCCAGCAGTTACTCCCACAATGAGCAGTTCTTC.

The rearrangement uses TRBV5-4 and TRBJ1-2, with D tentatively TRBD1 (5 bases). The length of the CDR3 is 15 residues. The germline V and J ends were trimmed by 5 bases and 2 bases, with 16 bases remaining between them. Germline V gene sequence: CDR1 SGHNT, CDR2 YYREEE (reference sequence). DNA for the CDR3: TGTGCCAGCAGTTCCGGGACTAATCCAAACTATGGCTACACCTTC. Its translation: CASSSGTNPNYGYTF.

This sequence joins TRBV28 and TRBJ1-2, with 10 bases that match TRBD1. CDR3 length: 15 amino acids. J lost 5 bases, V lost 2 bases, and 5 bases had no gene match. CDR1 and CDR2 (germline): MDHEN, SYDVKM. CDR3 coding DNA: TGTGCCAGCAGTTTAGACAGGGGGCTAATTTATGGCTACACCTTC. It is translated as CASSLDRGLIYGYTF.

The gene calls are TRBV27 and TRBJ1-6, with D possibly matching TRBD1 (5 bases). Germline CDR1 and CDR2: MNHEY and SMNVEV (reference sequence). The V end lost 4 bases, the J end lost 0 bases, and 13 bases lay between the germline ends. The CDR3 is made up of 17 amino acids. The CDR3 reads CASSSRARSSYNSPLHF. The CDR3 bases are TGTGCCAGCAGTTCCAGGGCTAGGAGCTCCTATAATTCACCCCTCCACTTT.

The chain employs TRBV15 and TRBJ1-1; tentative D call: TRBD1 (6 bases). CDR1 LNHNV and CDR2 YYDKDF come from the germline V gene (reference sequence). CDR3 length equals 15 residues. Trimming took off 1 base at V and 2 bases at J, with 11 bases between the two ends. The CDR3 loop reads CATSRGQGINTEAFF. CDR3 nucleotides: TGTGCCACCAGCAGAGGGCAGGGGATTAACACTGAAGCTTTCTTT.

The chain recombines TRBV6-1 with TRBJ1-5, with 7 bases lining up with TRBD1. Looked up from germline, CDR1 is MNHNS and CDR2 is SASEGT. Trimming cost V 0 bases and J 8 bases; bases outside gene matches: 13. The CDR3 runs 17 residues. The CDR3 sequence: CASSEARQGVPEKPQHF. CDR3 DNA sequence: TGTGCCAGCAGTGAAGCGAGGCAGGGGGTACCAGAGAAGCCCCAGCATTTT.

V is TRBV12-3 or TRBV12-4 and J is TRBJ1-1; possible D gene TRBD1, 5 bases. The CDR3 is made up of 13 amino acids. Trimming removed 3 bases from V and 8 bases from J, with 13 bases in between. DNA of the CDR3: TGTGCCAGCAGTTTGTTGGTGGGACTCGAAGCTTTCTTT. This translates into CASSLLVGLEAFF.

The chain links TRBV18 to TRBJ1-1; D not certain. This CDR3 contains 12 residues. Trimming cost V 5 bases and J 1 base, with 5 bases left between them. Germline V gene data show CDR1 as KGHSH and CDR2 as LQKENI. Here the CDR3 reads CASSSQNTEAFF. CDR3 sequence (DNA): TGTGCCAGCTCAAGCCAGAACACTGAAGCTTTCTTT. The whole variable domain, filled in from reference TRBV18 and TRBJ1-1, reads NAGVMQNPRHLVRRRGQEARLRCSPMKGHSHVYWYRQLPEEGLKFMVYLQKENIIDESGMPKERFSAEFPKEGPSILRIQQVVRGDSAAYFCASSSQNTEAFFGQGTRLTVV.

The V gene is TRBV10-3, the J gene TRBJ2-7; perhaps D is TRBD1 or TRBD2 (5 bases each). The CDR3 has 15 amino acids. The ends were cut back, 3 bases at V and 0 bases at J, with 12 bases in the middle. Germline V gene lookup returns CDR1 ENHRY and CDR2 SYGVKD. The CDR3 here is CAISDGAPSSYEQYF. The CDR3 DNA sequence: TGTGCCATCAGTGACGGGGCCCCCTCCTCCTACGAGCAGTACTTC.

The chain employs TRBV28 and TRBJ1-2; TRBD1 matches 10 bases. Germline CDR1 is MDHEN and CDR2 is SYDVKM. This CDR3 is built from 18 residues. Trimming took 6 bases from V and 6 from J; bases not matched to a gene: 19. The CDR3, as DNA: TGTGCCAGCAGCACCCACTTAGGCGGGGACAGGGGCCGCGATGGCTACACCTTC. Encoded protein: CASSTHLGGDRGRDGYTF.

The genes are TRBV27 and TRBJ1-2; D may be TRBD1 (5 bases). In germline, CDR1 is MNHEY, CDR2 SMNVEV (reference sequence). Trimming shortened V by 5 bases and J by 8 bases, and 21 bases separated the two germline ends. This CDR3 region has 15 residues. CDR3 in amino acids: CASSPSRGVQRGYTF. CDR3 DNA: TGTGCCAGCAGTCCCTCGAGGGGTGTGCAAAGGGGCTACACCTTC.

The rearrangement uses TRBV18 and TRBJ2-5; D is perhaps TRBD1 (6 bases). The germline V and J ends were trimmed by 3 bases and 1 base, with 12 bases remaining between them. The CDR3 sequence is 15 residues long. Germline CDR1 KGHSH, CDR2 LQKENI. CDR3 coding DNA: TGTGCCAGCTCACCCCAAGTAGGGGGCCAAGAGACCCAGTACTTC. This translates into CASSPQVGGQETQYF.

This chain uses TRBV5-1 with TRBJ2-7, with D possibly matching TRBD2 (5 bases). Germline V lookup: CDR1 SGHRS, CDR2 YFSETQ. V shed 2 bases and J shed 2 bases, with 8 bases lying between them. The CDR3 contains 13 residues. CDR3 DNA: TGCGCCAGCAGCTTAGAGGGAGCCTACGAGCAGTACTTC. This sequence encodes CASSLEGAYEQYF.

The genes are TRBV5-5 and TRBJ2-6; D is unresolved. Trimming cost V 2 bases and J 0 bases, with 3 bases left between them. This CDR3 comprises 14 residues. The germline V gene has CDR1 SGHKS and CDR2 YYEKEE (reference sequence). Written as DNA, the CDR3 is TGTGCCAGCAGCTTTGGCTCTGGGGCCAACGTCCTGACTTTC. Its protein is CASSFGSGANVLTF. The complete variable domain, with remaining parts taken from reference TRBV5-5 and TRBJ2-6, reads DAGVTQSPTHLIKTRGQQVTLRCSPISGHKSVSWYQQVLGQGPQFIFQYYEKEERGRGNFPDRFSARQFPNYSSELNVNALLLGDSALYLCASSFGSGANVLTFGAGSRLTVL.

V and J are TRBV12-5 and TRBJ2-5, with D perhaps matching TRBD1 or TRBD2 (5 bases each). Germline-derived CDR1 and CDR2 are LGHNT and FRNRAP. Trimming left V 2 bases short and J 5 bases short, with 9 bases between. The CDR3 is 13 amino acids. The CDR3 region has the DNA TGTGCTAGTGGTTTGCACGAGGGGGAGACCCAGTACTTC. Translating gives CASGLHEGETQYF.

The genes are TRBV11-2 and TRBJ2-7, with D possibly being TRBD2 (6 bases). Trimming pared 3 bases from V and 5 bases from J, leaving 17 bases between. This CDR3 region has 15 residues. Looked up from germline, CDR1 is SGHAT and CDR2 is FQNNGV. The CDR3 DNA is TGTGCCAGCAGCTTCCTTTCGGGGGAGGCCCACGAGCAGTACTTC. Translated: CASSFLSGEAHEQYF. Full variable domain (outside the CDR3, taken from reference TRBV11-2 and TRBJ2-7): EAGVAQSPRYKIIEKRQSVAFWCNPISGHATLYWYQQILGQGPKLLIQFQNNGVVDDSQLPKDRFSAERLKGVDSTLKIQPAKLEDSAVYLCASSFLSGEAHEQYFGPGTRLTVT.

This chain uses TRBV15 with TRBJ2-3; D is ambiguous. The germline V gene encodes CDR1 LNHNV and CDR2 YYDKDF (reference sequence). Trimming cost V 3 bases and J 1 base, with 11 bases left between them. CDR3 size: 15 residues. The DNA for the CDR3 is TGTGCCACCAGCAGTCGCCAACCTGGCACAGATACGCAGTATTTT. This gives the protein CATSSRQPGTDTQYF.

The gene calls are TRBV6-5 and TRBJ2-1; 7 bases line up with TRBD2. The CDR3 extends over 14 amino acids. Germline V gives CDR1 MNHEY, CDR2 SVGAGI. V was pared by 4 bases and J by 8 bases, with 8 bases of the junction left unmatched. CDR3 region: CASSFREGRHEQFF. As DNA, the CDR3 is TGTGCCAGCAGTTTTAGGGAGGGTCGGCATGAGCAGTTCTTC.

CDR3 DNA sequence: TGCGCCAGCAGCTCCTCCGGGACAGGGGGCGGATCACCCCTCCACTTT. As protein: CASSSSGTGGGSPLHF. The rearrangement links TRBV5-1 to TRBJ1-6; TRBD1 agrees at 12 bases. J lost 10 bases, V lost 3 bases, and 8 bases had no gene match. The germline CDR1 and CDR2 sequences are SGHRS and YFSETQ. The CDR3 contains 16 residues.

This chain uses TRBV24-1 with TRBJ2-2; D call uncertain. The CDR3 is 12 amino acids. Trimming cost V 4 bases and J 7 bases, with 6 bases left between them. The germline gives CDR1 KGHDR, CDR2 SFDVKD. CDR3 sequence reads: CATSEVDGELFF. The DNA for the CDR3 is TGTGCCACCAGTGAGGTGGACGGGGAGCTGTTTTTT.

The CDR3 DNA is TGTGCCAGCAGTGAAGCGGGGGGCAATCAGCCCCAGCATTTT. It codes for CASSEAGGNQPQHF. The gene calls are TRBV2 and TRBJ1-5; maybe TRBD1 (5 bases). The germline gives CDR1 SNHLY, CDR2 FYNNEI. Trimming left V 0 bases short and J 2 bases short, with 5 bases between. The length of the CDR3 is 14 residues.

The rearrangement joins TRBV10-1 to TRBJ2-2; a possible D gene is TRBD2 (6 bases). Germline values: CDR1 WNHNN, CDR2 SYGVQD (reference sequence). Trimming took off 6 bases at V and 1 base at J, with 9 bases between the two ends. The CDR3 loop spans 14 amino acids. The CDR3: CASRSGQNTGELFF. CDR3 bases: TGCGCCAGCAGGAGCGGGCAGAACACCGGGGAGCTGTTTTTT.